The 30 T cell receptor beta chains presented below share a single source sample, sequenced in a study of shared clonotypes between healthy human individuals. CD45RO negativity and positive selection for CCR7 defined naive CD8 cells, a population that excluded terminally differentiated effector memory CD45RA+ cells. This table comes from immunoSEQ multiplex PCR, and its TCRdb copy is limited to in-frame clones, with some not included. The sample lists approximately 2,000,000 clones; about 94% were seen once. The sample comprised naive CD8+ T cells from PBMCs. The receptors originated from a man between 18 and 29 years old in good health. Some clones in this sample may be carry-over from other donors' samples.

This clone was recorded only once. The CDR3 spells CASSLGETNQPQHF. The CDR3 nucleotides read TGTGCCAGCAGCCTTGGGGAGACCAATCAGCCCCAGCATTTT. The chain couples TRBV13 to TRBJ1-5; D is undetermined. Trimming took 5 bases from V and 3 from J, leaving 11 bases between them. CDR1 is PRHDT and CDR2 is FYEKMQ in the germline V gene (reference sequence). CDR3 length equals 14 residues.

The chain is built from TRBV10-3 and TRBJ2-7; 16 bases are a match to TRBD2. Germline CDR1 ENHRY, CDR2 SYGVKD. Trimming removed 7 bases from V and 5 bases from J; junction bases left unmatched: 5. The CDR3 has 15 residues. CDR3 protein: CAIKGTSGRADEQYF. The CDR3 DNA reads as TGTGCCATCAAGGGGACTAGCGGGAGGGCCGACGAGCAGTACTTC.

The CDR3: CASSFTDRPGQGPEQYF. For the CDR3, the DNA is TGTGCCAGCAGCTTTACAGACCGACCGGGACAGGGTCCGGAGCAGTACTTC. V gene TRBV7-8 combines with J gene TRBJ2-7; 9 bases are a match to TRBD1. This CDR3 region has 17 residues. CDR1 and CDR2 from the germline V gene are SGHVS and FQNEAQ. V lost 3 bases to trimming and J lost 7 bases; unmatched junction nucleotides: 16.

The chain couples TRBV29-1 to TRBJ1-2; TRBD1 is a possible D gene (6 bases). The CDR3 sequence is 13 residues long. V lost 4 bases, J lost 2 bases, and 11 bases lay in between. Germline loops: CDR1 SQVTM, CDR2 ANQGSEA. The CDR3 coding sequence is TGCAGCGTTGCAGGGGATAGGAACTATGGCTACACCTTC. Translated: CSVAGDRNYGYTF. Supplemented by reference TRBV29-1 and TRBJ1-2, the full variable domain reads SAVISQKPSRDICQRGTSLTIQCQVDSQVTMMFWYRQQPGQSLTLIATANQGSEATYESGFVIDKFPISRPNLTFSTLTVSNMSPEDSSIYLCSVAGDRNYGYTFGSGTRLTVV.

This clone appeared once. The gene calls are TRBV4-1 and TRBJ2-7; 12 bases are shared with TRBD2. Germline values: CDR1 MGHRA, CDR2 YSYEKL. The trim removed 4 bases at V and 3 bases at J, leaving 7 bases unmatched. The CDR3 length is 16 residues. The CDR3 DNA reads TGCGCCAGCAGCCCACGGACTAGCGGGAAGGTCTACGAGCAGTACTTC. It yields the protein CASSPRTSGKVYEQYF.

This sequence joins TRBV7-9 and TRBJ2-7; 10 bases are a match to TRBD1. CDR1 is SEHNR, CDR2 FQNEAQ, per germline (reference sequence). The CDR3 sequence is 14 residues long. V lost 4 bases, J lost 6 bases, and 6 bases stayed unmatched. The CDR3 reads CASSYPRTGGEQYF. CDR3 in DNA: TGTGCCAGCAGCTACCCCCGGACAGGGGGCGAGCAGTACTTC.

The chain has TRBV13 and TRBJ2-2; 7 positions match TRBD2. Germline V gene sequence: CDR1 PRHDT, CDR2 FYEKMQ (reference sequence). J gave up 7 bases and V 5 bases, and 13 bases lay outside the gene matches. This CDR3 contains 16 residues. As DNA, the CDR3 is TGTGCCAGCAGCATCAATCGTGGGAGGGCCCACGGGGAGCTGTTTTTT. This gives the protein CASSINRGRAHGELFF.

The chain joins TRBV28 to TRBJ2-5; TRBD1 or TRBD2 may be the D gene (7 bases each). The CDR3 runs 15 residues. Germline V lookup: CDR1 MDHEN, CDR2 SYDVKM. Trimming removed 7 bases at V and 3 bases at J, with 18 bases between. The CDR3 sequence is CASTAQGGLEETQYF. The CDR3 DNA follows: TGTGCCAGCACCGCGCAGGGGGGGCTGGAAGAGACCCAGTACTTC.

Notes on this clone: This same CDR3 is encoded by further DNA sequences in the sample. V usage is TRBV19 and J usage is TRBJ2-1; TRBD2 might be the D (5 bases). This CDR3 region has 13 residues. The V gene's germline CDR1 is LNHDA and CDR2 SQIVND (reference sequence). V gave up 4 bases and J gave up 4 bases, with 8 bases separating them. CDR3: CASSTGLYNEQFF. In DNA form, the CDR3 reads TGTGCCAGTAGTACCGGACTTTACAATGAGCAGTTCTTC.

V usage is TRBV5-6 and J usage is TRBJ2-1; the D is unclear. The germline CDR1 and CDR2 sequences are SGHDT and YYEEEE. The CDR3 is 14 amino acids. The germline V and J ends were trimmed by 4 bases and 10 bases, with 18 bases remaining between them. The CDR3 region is CASSPGPLSREQFF. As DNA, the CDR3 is TGTGCCAGCAGCCCGGGCCCGCTCTCCCGCGAGCAGTTCTTC.

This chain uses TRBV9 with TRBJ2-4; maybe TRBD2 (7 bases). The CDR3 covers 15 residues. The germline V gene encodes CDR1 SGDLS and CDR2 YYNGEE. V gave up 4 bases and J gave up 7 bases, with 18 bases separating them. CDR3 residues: CASSPRPGGGNIQYF. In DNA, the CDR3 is TGTGCCAGCAGCCCACGTCCGGGGGGCGGGAACATTCAGTACTTC.

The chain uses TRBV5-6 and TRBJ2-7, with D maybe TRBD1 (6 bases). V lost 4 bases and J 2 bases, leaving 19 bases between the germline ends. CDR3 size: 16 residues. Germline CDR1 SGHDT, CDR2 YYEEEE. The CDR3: CASSTLRDITTYEQYF. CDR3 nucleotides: TGTGCCAGCAGCACCCTCCGGGACATAACAACCTACGAGCAGTACTTC.

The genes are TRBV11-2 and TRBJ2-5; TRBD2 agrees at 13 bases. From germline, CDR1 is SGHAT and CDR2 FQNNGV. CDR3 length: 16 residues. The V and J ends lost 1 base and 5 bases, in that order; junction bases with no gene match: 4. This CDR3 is CASSLGTSGRGETQYF. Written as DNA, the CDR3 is TGTGCCAGCAGCTTAGGGACTAGCGGGAGAGGGGAGACCCAGTACTTC.

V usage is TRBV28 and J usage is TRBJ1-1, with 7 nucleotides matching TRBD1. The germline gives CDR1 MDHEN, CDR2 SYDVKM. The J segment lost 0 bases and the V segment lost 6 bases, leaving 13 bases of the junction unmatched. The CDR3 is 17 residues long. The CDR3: CASRKNRDSDMNTEAFF. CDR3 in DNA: TGTGCCAGCAGGAAGAACCGGGACAGTGATATGAACACTGAAGCTTTCTTT.

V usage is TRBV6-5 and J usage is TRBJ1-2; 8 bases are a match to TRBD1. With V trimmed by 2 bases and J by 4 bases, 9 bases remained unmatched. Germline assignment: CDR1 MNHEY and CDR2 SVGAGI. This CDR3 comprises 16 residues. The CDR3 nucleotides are TGTGCCAGCAGTTACGGCCAGGACAGGGTCGGCTATGGCTACACCTTC. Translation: CASSYGQDRVGYGYTF.

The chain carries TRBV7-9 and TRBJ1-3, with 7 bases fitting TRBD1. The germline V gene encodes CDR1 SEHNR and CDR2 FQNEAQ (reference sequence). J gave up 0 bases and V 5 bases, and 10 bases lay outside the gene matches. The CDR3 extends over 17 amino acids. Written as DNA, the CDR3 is TGTGCCAGCAGCCCGAAGGACAGGACTTACTCTGGAAACACCATATATTTT. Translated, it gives CASSPKDRTYSGNTIYF.

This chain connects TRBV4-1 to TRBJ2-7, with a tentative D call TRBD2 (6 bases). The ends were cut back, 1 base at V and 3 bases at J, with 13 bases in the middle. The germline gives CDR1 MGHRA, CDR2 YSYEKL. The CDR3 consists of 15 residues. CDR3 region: CASSQGPSAIYEQYF. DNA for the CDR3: TGCGCCAGCAGCCAAGGTCCTAGCGCGATCTACGAGCAGTACTTC.

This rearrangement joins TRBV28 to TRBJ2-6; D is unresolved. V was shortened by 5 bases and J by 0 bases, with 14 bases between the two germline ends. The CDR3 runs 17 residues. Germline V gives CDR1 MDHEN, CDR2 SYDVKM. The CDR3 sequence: CASSPRTEISGANVLTF. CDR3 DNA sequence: TGTGCCAGCAGTCCAAGGACGGAAATCTCTGGGGCCAACGTCCTGACTTTC.

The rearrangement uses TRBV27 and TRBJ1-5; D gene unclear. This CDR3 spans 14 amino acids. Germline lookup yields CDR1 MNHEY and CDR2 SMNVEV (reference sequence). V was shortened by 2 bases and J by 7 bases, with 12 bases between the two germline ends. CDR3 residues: CASSLMGSLQPQHF. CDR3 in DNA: TGTGCCAGCAGTTTAATGGGGAGTCTGCAGCCCCAGCATTTT.

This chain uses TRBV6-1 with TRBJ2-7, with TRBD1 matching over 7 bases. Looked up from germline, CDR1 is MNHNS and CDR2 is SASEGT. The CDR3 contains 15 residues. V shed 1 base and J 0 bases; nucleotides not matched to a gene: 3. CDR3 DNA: TGTGCCAGCAGTGAAGGGACAGGACTCTCCTACGAGCAGTACTTC. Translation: CASSEGTGLSYEQYF.

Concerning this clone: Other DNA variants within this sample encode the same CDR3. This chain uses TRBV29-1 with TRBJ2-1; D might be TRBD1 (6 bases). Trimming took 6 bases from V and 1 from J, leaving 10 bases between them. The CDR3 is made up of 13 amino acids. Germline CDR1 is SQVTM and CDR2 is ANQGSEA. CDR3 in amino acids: CSVAGVSYNEQFF. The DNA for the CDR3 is TGCAGCGTAGCAGGGGTTTCCTACAATGAGCAGTTCTTC.

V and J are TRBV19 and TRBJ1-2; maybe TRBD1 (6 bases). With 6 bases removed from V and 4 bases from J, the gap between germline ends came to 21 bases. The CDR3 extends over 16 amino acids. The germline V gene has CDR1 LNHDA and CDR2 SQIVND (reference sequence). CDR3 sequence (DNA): TGTGCCAGTAGCCACCTAGGGACGACAGGCGTCTATGGCTACACCTTC. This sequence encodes CASSHLGTTGVYGYTF.

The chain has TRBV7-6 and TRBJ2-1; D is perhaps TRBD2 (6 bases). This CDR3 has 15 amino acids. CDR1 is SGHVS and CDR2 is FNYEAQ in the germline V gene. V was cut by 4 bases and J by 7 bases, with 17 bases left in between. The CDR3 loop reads CASSWDSTPLNEQFF. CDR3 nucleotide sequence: TGTGCCAGCAGCTGGGACTCTACCCCTCTAAATGAGCAGTTCTTC.

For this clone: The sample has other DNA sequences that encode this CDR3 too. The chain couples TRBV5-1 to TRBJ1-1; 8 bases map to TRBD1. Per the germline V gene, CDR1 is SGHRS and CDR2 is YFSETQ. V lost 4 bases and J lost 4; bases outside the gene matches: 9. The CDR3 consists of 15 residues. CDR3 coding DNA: TGCGCCAGCAGCCCGGACAGGGCAAGAGGCACTGAAGCTTTCTTT. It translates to CASSPDRARGTEAFF.

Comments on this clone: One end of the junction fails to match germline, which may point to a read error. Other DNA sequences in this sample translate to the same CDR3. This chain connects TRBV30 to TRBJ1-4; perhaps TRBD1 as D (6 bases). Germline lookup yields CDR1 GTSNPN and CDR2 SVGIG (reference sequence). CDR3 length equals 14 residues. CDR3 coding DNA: TGTGCCTGGAGTGTACGGGGGCTTACGGATGAATCGGGTTTT. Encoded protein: CAWSVRGLTDESGF. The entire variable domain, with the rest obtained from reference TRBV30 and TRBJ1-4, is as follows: SQTIHQWPATLVQPVGSPLSLECTVEGTSNPNLYWYRQAAGRGLQLLFYSVGIGQISSEVPQNLSASRPQDRQFILSSKKLLLSDSGFYLCAWSVRGLTDESGFGSGTQLSVL.

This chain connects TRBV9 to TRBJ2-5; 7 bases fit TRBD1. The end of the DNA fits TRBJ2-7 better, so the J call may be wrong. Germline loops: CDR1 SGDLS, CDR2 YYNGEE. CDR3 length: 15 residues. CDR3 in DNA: TGTGCCAGCAGCGTAGGAAGGGGGCACTCCTACGAGCAGTACTTC. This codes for CASSVGRGHSYEQYF.

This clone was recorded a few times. As DNA, the CDR3 is TGTGCCAGCACGAGCGGGAACAATGAGCAGTTCTTC. The encoded protein is CASTSGNNEQFF. The rearrangement links TRBV27 to TRBJ2-1; 7 nucleotides align to TRBD2. The CDR3 contains 12 residues. Germline CDR1 reads MNHEY; CDR2 reads SMNVEV (reference sequence). With 7 bases clipped from V and 5 bases from J, the junction kept 2 bases outside the gene matches.

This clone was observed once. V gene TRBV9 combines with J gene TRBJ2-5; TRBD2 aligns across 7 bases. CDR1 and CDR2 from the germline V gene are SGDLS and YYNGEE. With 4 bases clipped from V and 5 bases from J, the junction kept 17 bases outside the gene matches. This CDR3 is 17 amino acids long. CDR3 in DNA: TGTGCCAGCAGCCAAACACGGGGAGGGCCAAGAGGGGAGACCCAGTACTTC. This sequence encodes CASSQTRGGPRGETQYF.

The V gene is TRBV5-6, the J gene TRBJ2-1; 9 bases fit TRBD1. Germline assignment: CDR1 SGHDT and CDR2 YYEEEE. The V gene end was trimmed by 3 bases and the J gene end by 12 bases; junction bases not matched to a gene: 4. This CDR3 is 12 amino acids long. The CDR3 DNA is TGTGCCAGCAGCTCCCGGGACAGGGCGCAGTTCTTC. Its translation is CASSSRDRAQFF. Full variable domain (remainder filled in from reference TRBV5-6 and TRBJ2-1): DAGVTQSPTHLIKTRGQQVTLRCSPKSGHDTVSWYQQALGQGPQFIFQYYEEEERQRGNFPDRFSGHQFPNYSSELNVNALLLGDSALYLCASSSRDRAQFFGPGTRLTVL.

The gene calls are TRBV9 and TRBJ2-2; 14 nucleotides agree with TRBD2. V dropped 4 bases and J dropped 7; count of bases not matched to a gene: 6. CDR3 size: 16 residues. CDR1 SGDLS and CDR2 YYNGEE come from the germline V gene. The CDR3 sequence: CASSTGTSGSIGELFF. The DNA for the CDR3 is TGTGCCAGCAGCACCGGGACTAGCGGGAGTATCGGGGAGCTGTTTTTT.